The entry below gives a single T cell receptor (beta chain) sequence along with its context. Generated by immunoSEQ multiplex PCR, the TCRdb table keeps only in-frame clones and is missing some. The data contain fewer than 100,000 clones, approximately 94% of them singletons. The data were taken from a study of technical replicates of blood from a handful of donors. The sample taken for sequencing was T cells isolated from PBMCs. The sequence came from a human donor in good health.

CDR3 coding DNA: TGCGCCAGCAGCTTGGCCGTAGTGTCGGGTGCGTACGAGCAGTACTTC. This gives the protein CASSLAVVSGAYEQYF. The rearrangement uses TRBV5-1 and TRBJ2-7; D gene unclear. This CDR3 is built from 16 residues. The germline V gene has CDR1 SGHRS and CDR2 YFSETQ. V lost 0 bases to trimming and J lost 4 bases, with 17 bases between them.